The table lists the clone carrying this T cell receptor (beta chain) with many counts. The data derive from a study of sequential checkpoint blockade in melanoma. Study in general: Patients were randomized 1:1 to nivolumab-then-ipilimumab or ipilimumab-then-nivolumab first-line. Fewer than 25 patients had tumor biopsies before treatment and at week 13. TCRβ was sequenced from DNA of 90 or so pretreatment tumors.

Only in-frame clones appear in the TCRdb table, and some are missing; sequencing was by immunoSEQ multiplex PCR. The data show about 37,000 clones, about 30% seen once. The treatment here: randomized to nivolumab then ipilimumab (arm A) or the reverse (arm B). No patient had prior DNA-damaging chemotherapy. V lost 3 bases and J lost 0, with 11 bases in between. Germline V gene data show CDR1 as SGHNT and CDR2 as YENEEA. The CDR3 length is 15 residues. This TCR was sampled from a human donor with melanoma. The sample in question was tumor tissue (inferred from file names), obtained from a patient given nivolumab and ipilimumab in sequence. V and J are TRBV11-3 and TRBJ1-1; no firm D call. The CDR3 region has the DNA TGTGCCAGCAGCTTGCGACCGGTGGTGAACACTGAAGCTTTCTTT. This translates into CASSLRPVVNTEAFF.